Shown below are 28 T cell receptor beta chains from a single sample sequenced in a study of beta chain features in type 1 diabetes. Expressed TCRB transcripts were sequenced, since all the RNA that had been isolated was reverse transcribed. The data were produced by immunoSEQ multiplex PCR, yet TCRdb's version contains in-frame clones alone and is incomplete. The top ten hold 0.02% to 0.025% of the sample, which has hundreds of thousands of clones, under 20% seen once. The sequencing input was naive CD4+ T cells from blood. These receptors were taken from a woman younger than 30 in good health.

The chain combines TRBV27 with TRBJ2-4; a possible D gene is TRBD2 (6 bases). CDR1 and CDR2 (germline): MNHEY, SMNVEV (reference sequence). CDR3 length: 12 amino acids. Trimming took 3 bases from V and 8 from J, leaving 8 bases between them. CDR3: CASSFSGDIQYF. CDR3 bases: TGTGCCAGCAGTTTCTCGGGGGACATTCAGTACTTC.

The V call is TRBV9, the J call TRBJ2-3, with no clear D. The CDR3 is 14 residues long. Trimming took off 0 bases at V and 2 bases at J, with 7 bases between the two ends. Germline loops: CDR1 SGDLS, CDR2 YYNGEE. CDR3 sequence (DNA): TGTGCCAGCAGCGTAGAACGATACACAGATACGCAGTATTTT. Translation gives CASSVERYTDTQYF.

The table lists this clone with a few counts. The rearrangement links TRBV4-1 to TRBJ2-5; 10 nucleotides align to TRBD2. J lost 4 bases, V lost 1 base, and 6 bases had no gene match. Germline CDR1 is MGHRA and CDR2 is YSYEKL. This CDR3 region has 16 residues. CDR3 coding DNA: TGCGCCAGCAGCCAAGCTAGCGGGAGCAATAGAGAGACCCAGTACTTC. Translation: CASSQASGSNRETQYF.

The rearrangement joins TRBV15 to TRBJ1-4; D not resolved. CDR3 length: 13 residues. Trimming took 3 bases from V and 4 from J, leaving 6 bases between them. Germline CDR1 reads LNHNV; CDR2 reads YYDKDF (reference sequence). The CDR3 loop is CATSRLSNEKLFF. CDR3 bases: TGTGCCACCAGCAGGTTAAGTAATGAAAAACTGTTTTTT.

The J gene is TRBJ1-1, the V gene TRBV7-8; D is undetermined. The CDR3 length is 15 residues. Germline values: CDR1 SGHVS, CDR2 FQNEAQ. Trimming pared 4 bases from V and 1 base from J, leaving 13 bases between. As DNA, the CDR3 is TGTGCCAGCAGCTCCGATAGGGTCCGGAACACTGAAGCTTTCTTT. This codes for CASSSDRVRNTEAFF. The whole variable domain, remainder taken from reference TRBV7-8 and TRBJ1-1, is GAGVSQSPRYKVAKRGQDVALRCDPISGHVSLFWYQQALGQGPEFLTYFQNEAQLDKSGLPSDRFFAERPEGSVSTLKIQRTQQEDSAVYLCASSSDRVRNTEAFFGQGTRLTVV.

The chain employs TRBV11-2 and TRBJ2-3; 8 nucleotides agree with TRBD2. CDR3 length: 17 amino acids. V dropped 5 bases and J dropped 4; count of bases not matched to a gene: 14. From germline, CDR1 is SGHAT and CDR2 FQNNGV. DNA of the CDR3: TGTGCCAGCAGCGAGCCGGCTAGCGGGTTGTATCCAGATACGCAGTATTTT. Protein product: CASSEPASGLYPDTQYF.

CDR3 sequence reads: CASSPGTGVGANVLTF. The CDR3, as DNA: TGCGCCAGCAGCCCCGGGACAGGGGTTGGGGCCAACGTCCTGACTTTC. The V call is TRBV5-1, the J call TRBJ2-6, with TRBD1 identical over 10 bases. The CDR3 spans 16 residues. The J segment lost 3 bases and the V segment lost 4 bases, leaving 4 bases of the junction unmatched. The germline gives CDR1 SGHRS, CDR2 YFSETQ.

This chain joins TRBV29-1 and TRBJ2-1; TRBD1 or TRBD2 may be the D gene (5 bases each). With 0 bases removed from V and 7 bases from J, the gap between germline ends came to 16 bases. The germline V gene encodes CDR1 SQVTM and CDR2 ANQGSEA. This CDR3 is 15 amino acids long. This CDR3 is CSVEDRAGGGNEQFF. In nucleotides, the CDR3 is TGCAGCGTTGAAGATAGGGCTGGGGGTGGGAATGAGCAGTTCTTC.

The gene calls are TRBV19 and TRBJ2-5, with unresolved D. Germline V CDR1 and CDR2: LNHDA, SQIVND (reference sequence). The CDR3 runs 14 residues. Trimming shortened V by 1 base and J by 5 bases, and 11 bases separated the two germline ends. Written as DNA, the CDR3 is TGTGCCAGTAGTATAGTGGCAGCCGGCGAGACCCAGTACTTC. This codes for CASSIVAAGETQYF.

The V call is TRBV6-1, the J call TRBJ2-3; the D is unclear. Germline CDR1 and CDR2: MNHNS and SASEGT. V lost 7 bases and J lost 0, with 8 bases in between. CDR3 length: 13 residues. The CDR3 here is CASKKGSTDTQYF. The CDR3 DNA follows: TGTGCCAGCAAGAAGGGTAGCACAGATACGCAGTATTTT.

This clone has a handful of counts. The chain links TRBV4-3 to TRBJ2-1; TRBD2 matches at 8 bases. The CDR3 is 15 amino acids. V was pared by 0 bases and J by 8 bases, with 6 bases of the junction left unmatched. The germline CDR1 and CDR2 sequences are LGHNA and YSLEER. In nucleotides, the CDR3 is TGCGCCAGCAGCCAAGATGCGGTAGCGGGGCATGAGCAGTTCTTC. The encoded protein is CASSQDAVAGHEQFF.

The chain carries TRBV2 and TRBJ2-4; D may match TRBD1 or TRBD2 (6 bases each). V lost 3 bases and J lost 3, with 12 bases in between. Looked up from germline, CDR1 is SNHLY and CDR2 is FYNNEI. The CDR3 loop spans 15 amino acids. The CDR3 protein is CASSDGGWSKNIQYF. Here the CDR3 DNA reads TGTGCCAGCAGTGACGGGGGCTGGAGCAAAAACATTCAGTACTTC.

This clone was counted between two and nine times. J is TRBJ2-3 and V is TRBV9; 9 bases fit TRBD2. Germline loops: CDR1 SGDLS, CDR2 YYNGEE. This CDR3 spans 19 amino acids. V trimming: 3 bases; J trimming: 0 bases; junction bases outside the gene matches: 14. The CDR3 protein is CASSATTSGPTTSTDTQYF. For the CDR3, the DNA is TGTGCCAGCAGCGCCACCACTAGCGGGCCCACTACTAGCACAGATACGCAGTATTTT.

This clone appeared a few times. The V and J genes are TRBV7-9 and TRBJ2-7; TRBD2 aligns across 7 bases. This CDR3 comprises 15 residues. V lost 2 bases and J lost 2; bases outside the gene matches: 6. Germline CDR1 is SEHNR and CDR2 is FQNEAQ (reference sequence). CDR3 DNA: TGTGCCAGCAGCTTATTCGCTAGCGGTGCCTACGAGCAGTACTTC. It specifies CASSLFASGAYEQYF.

About this clone: In the same sample, other DNA sequences code for this CDR3. V is TRBV4-2 and J is TRBJ2-1, with 7 bases lining up with TRBD2. Germline-derived CDR1 and CDR2 are LGHNA and YNFKEQ. The trim removed 0 bases at V and 0 bases at J, leaving 2 bases unmatched. The CDR3 is 16 amino acids. CDR3 nucleotides: TGTGCCAGCAGCCAAGAACTAGCGCTCTCCTACAATGAGCAGTTCTTC. Its translation: CASSQELALSYNEQFF.

This rearrangement joins TRBV9 to TRBJ2-3, with unresolved D. Germline lookup yields CDR1 SGDLS and CDR2 YYNGEE. The CDR3 is made up of 15 amino acids. V lost 3 bases and J 2 bases, leaving 13 bases between the germline ends. CDR3 in DNA: TGTGCCAGCAGCGCGCGTCTCTTACCCACAGATACGCAGTATTTT. It encodes CASSARLLPTDTQYF.

This clone has just a few counts. This chain uses TRBV5-4 with TRBJ2-2; TRBD1 matches at 7 bases. V was pared by 3 bases and J by 1 base, with 6 bases of the junction left unmatched. CDR3 length: 16 amino acids. Germline V gives CDR1 SGHNT, CDR2 YYREEE (reference sequence). CDR3 in amino acids: CASSSGQVRNTGELFF. The CDR3 DNA reads as TGTGCCAGCAGCTCCGGACAGGTCCGGAACACCGGGGAGCTGTTTTTT.

This clone turned up a few times. This sequence joins TRBV7-9 and TRBJ2-7; 8 nucleotides align to TRBD1. This CDR3 region has 13 residues. From germline, CDR1 is SEHNR and CDR2 FQNEAQ (reference sequence). V trimming: 2 bases; J trimming: 7 bases; junction bases outside the gene matches: 4. CDR3 in amino acids: CASSLPGGVEQYF. The DNA for the CDR3 is TGTGCCAGCAGCTTACCAGGGGGCGTTGAGCAGTACTTC.

Concerning this clone: Other DNA sequences from this sample encode an identical CDR3 as well. This chain connects TRBV5-1 to TRBJ2-5, with a tentative D call TRBD1 (6 bases). This CDR3 has 14 residues. Trimming shortened V by 1 base and J by 1 base, and 8 bases separated the two germline ends. From germline, CDR1 is SGHRS and CDR2 YFSETQ. The CDR3 nucleotides are TGCGCCAGCAGCTTGCAGGGGACCCAAGAGACCCAGTACTTC. It translates to CASSLQGTQETQYF.

This clone was seen a handful of times. The rearrangement uses TRBV7-9 and TRBJ2-1; no firm D call. CDR3 size: 15 residues. V lost 2 bases and J 4 bases, leaving 12 bases between the germline ends. Per the germline V gene, CDR1 is SEHNR and CDR2 is FQNEAQ (reference sequence). CDR3 sequence reads: CASSLLGKAYNEQFF. The CDR3 coding sequence is TGTGCCAGCAGCTTACTGGGGAAGGCGTACAATGAGCAGTTCTTC.

The V and J genes are TRBV4-1 and TRBJ2-7; D not resolved. The CDR3 loop spans 13 amino acids. Germline values: CDR1 MGHRA, CDR2 YSYEKL. The germline V and J ends were trimmed by 1 base and 3 bases, with 7 bases remaining between them. CDR3 sequence: CASSQGQFYEQYF. The CDR3 DNA reads as TGCGCCAGCAGCCAAGGGCAATTCTACGAGCAGTACTTC.

The chain combines TRBV28 with TRBJ1-2; D possibly corresponds to TRBD1 (6 bases). The CDR3 consists of 14 residues. Germline V gene sequence: CDR1 MDHEN, CDR2 SYDVKM. Between the trimmed V and J ends, which lost 3 bases and 5 bases, there was a span of 13 bases. CDR3 loop: CASSFSGARYGYTF. In nucleotides, the CDR3 is TGTGCCAGCAGTTTCTCAGGGGCACGTTATGGCTACACCTTC.

The chain links TRBV28 to TRBJ2-3; TRBD2 agrees at 8 bases. With 0 bases clipped from V and 1 base from J, the junction kept 18 bases outside the gene matches. The CDR3 totals 21 residues. Germline CDR1 is MDHEN and CDR2 is SYDVKM. The CDR3 bases are TGTGCCAGCAGTTTATGGAATTCGAAGAGCGGGAGATTTTTCGGCACAGATACGCAGTATTTT. Protein: CASSLWNSKSGRFFGTDTQYF. The variable domain in full, with the rest retrieved from reference TRBV28 and TRBJ2-3, is DVKVTQSSRYLVKRTGEKVFLECVQDMDHENMFWYRQDPGLGLRLIYFSYDVKMKEKGDIPEGYSVSREKKERFSLILESASTNQTSMYLCASSLWNSKSGRFFGTDTQYFGPGTRLTVL.

V and J are TRBV27 and TRBJ2-1, with 12 bases aligning to TRBD2. The CDR3 sequence is 16 residues long. Germline V gene lookup returns CDR1 MNHEY and CDR2 SMNVEV (reference sequence). The J segment lost 8 bases and the V segment lost 4 bases, leaving 9 bases of the junction unmatched. DNA for the CDR3: TGTGCCAGCAGTTCTCCTAGCGGGAGGGGGGGTCATGAGCAGTTCTTC. Translating it yields CASSSPSGRGGHEQFF.

This clone was picked up a small number of times. The same CDR3 also results from other DNA sequences found in this sample. The chain has TRBV28 and TRBJ2-7; D is ambiguous. V shed 4 bases and J shed 1 base, with 2 bases lying between them. Germline V gene sequence: CDR1 MDHEN, CDR2 SYDVKM. This CDR3 has 11 residues. CDR3 loop: CASSSSYEQYF. Written as DNA, the CDR3 is TGTGCCAGCAGTTCTTCCTACGAGCAGTACTTC.

The V call is TRBV2, the J call TRBJ2-3; unclear D gene. Trimming pared 6 bases from V and 0 bases from J, leaving 7 bases between. This CDR3 contains 13 residues. Germline V gene data show CDR1 as SNHLY and CDR2 as FYNNEI. In nucleotides, the CDR3 is TGTGCCAGCAGACAACAGAGCACAGATACGCAGTATTTT. It specifies CASRQQSTDTQYF.

This clone was found a few times. The gene calls are TRBV28 and TRBJ2-3; D gene ambiguous. Germline CDR1 MDHEN, CDR2 SYDVKM. The CDR3 loop spans 13 amino acids. V lost 3 bases to trimming and J lost 1 base, with 5 bases between them. As DNA, the CDR3 is TGTGCCAGCAGTTTGTTTGGCACAGATACGCAGTATTTT. Amino acid sequence: CASSLFGTDTQYF.

This chain joins TRBV6-5 and TRBJ2-3; D perhaps matches TRBD1 (9 bases). The CDR3 has 16 residues. V was shortened by 2 bases and J by 4 bases, with 16 bases between the two germline ends. Germline V lookup: CDR1 MNHEY, CDR2 SVGAGI. The CDR3 reads CASSYAGGQGSDTQYF. The CDR3 region has the DNA TGTGCCAGCAGTTACGCGGGGGGACAGGGTTCAGATACGCAGTATTTT.